This TCR beta chain emerged from a study of blood T cell repertoires in COVID-19. Background on the study: From the United States, Italy and Spain came samples of acute and convalescent COVID-19.

TCRdb's copy holds only in-frame clones and misses some; the assay was immunoSEQ multiplex PCR. This sample carries tens of thousands of clones, 86% of them seen once, and the ten largest clones take roughly 20%. Trimming stripped 3 bases from V and 6 bases from J, with 14 bases between. Germline CDR1 and CDR2: SEHNR and FQNEAQ (reference sequence). The CDR3 has 15 residues. The V call is TRBV7-9, the J call TRBJ2-2, with D possibly TRBD2 on 5 matching bases. This receptor was identified in a woman over 75 with acute or convalescent COVID-19. Sequenced input: peripheral blood. In nucleotides, the CDR3 is TGTGCCAGCAGCTTCGCTACTAGTACCGCCGGGGAGCTGTTTTTT. Its protein is CASSFATSTAGELFF.